Following are 32 T cell receptor beta chains from one sample sequenced in a study of blood T cells in healthy people across ages. A second roughly 6 to 11 cycle PCR used barcoded and J-beta primers. TCRdb itself ran the 5' RACE reads through MiXCR, one entry per CDR3 protein. This table has about 800,000 distinct CDR3 sequences, roughly 25% appearing once. These data also formed part of another study, on T cells of mothers and their children.

What was sequenced was blood. The source is a boy between 10 and 17 years old in good health.

This clonotype was seen a few times. The chain couples TRBV6-6 to TRBJ1-6; D unresolved. V gave up 2 bases and J gave up 9 bases, with 5 bases separating them. Germline CDR1 is MNHNY and CDR2 is SVGAGI (reference sequence). The length of the CDR3 is 12 residues. In DNA, the CDR3 is TGTGCCAGCAGTTACGGGTTTTCACCCCTCCACTTT. It is translated as CASSYGFSPLHF.

This chain connects TRBV4-3 to TRBJ2-3; 10 positions match TRBD2. V gave up 0 bases and J gave up 0 bases; unmatched junction bases: 3. This CDR3 spans 17 amino acids. Germline V CDR1 and CDR2: LGHNA, YSLEER. Here the CDR3 reads CASSQDVTSGSTDTQYF. The CDR3 region has the DNA TGCGCCAGCAGCCAAGATGTGACTAGCGGGAGCACAGATACGCAGTATTTT.

This clonotype has a handful of counts. This chain connects TRBV6-1 to TRBJ2-5, with D perhaps matching TRBD1 or TRBD2 (5 bases each). This CDR3 is built from 13 residues. The V end lost 6 bases, the J end lost 2 bases, and 10 bases lay between the germline ends. CDR1 MNHNS and CDR2 SASEGT come from the germline V gene. This CDR3 is CASRVGPQETQYF. The CDR3 nucleotides are TGTGCCAGCAGGGTGGGACCTCAAGAGACCCAGTACTTC.

The chain links TRBV29-1 to TRBJ2-1; 11 bases map to TRBD2. CDR1 and CDR2 from the germline V gene are SQVTM and ANQGSEA. The CDR3 loop spans 13 amino acids. V trimming: 5 bases; J trimming: 6 bases; junction bases outside the gene matches: 3. CDR3 coding DNA: TGCAGCGTTAAAACTAGCGGGGGCAATGAGCAGTTCTTC. Translating it yields CSVKTSGGNEQFF.

V gene TRBV27 combines with J gene TRBJ1-6; the D is unclear. Trimming stripped 3 bases from V and 6 bases from J, with 12 bases between. Germline CDR1 and CDR2: MNHEY and SMNVEV (reference sequence). The CDR3 loop spans 15 amino acids. The CDR3 is CASSLTGFSNSPLHF. CDR3 DNA sequence: TGTGCCAGCAGTTTGACGGGGTTCTCTAATTCACCCCTCCACTTT.

This rearrangement joins TRBV29-1 to TRBJ2-7; D is ambiguous. This CDR3 spans 13 amino acids. Germline values: CDR1 SQVTM, CDR2 ANQGSEA. V lost 4 bases, J lost 1 base, and 11 bases lay in between. The CDR3 bases are TGCAGCGTTGCGATCGGCGAATCCTACGAGCAGTACTTC. It yields the protein CSVAIGESYEQYF.

The rearrangement links TRBV2 to TRBJ1-4, with D unclear. The CDR3 loop spans 13 amino acids. Looked up from germline, CDR1 is SNHLY and CDR2 is FYNNEI. Trimming took 5 bases from V and 7 from J, leaving 11 bases between them. CDR3 amino acids: CASSREHSEKLFF. The CDR3 DNA reads TGTGCCAGCAGTCGGGAACACAGTGAAAAACTGTTTTTT.

The chain employs TRBV20-1 and TRBJ2-5; D might be TRBD1 or TRBD2, each matching 6 bases. TRBJ2-1 explains the end of the DNA better; the J call may be wrong. Germline lookup yields CDR1 DFQATT and CDR2 SNEGSKA (reference sequence). The CDR3 spans 14 residues. CDR3 sequence: CSARDPGGSNEQFF. CDR3 coding DNA: TGCAGTGCTAGAGATCCCGGGGGCTCGAATGAGCAGTTCTTC.

This chain joins TRBV20-1 and TRBJ2-1; D ambiguous. The CDR3 runs to 12 residues. V was clipped by 0 bases and J by 4 bases, with 4 bases between them. The V gene's germline CDR1 is DFQATT and CDR2 SNEGSKA (reference sequence). This chain's CDR3 is CSARDPYNEQFF. The CDR3, as DNA: TGCAGTGCTAGAGACCCTTACAATGAGCAGTTCTTC.

This clonotype has just a few counts. This rearrangement joins TRBV20-1 to TRBJ2-5; no clear D. The J call may be wrong; the DNA end is better matched by TRBJ2-1. This CDR3 region has 15 residues. The V gene's germline CDR1 is DFQATT and CDR2 SNEGSKA (reference sequence). The CDR3, as DNA: TGCAGTGCTAGAGATCAACGAGCGTCCCTCAATGAGCAGTTCTTC. Protein sequence: CSARDQRASLNEQFF.

The table lists this clonotype with a few counts. One end of the junction is discordant with germline, which a read error may explain. The V and J genes are TRBV29-1 and TRBJ1-4; D call uncertain. From germline, CDR1 is SQVTM and CDR2 ANQGSEA. The CDR3 has 13 amino acids. As DNA, the CDR3 is TGCAGCGTTGAGCGGGCAGGCGGTGAAGAACTGTTTTTT. Amino acids: CSVERAGGEELFF.

This clonotype has more than one count but fewer than ten. The J gene is TRBJ2-3, the V gene TRBV28; 13 positions agree with TRBD2. The CDR3 totals 15 residues. With 4 bases clipped from V and 6 bases from J, the junction kept 4 bases outside the gene matches. Germline V CDR1 and CDR2: MDHEN, SYDVKM. The CDR3 DNA follows: TGTGCCAGCAGTTCCCTGACTAGCGGGAGGGATACGCAGTATTTT. This gives the protein CASSSLTSGRDTQYF.

This clonotype was found a few times. This chain connects TRBV7-9 to TRBJ1-3, with TRBD1 matching 10 bases. CDR1 SEHNR and CDR2 FQNEAQ come from the germline V gene (reference sequence). The CDR3 contains 16 residues. J lost 3 bases, V lost 5 bases, and 7 bases had no gene match. CDR3 bases: TGTGCCAGCAGCCAGGGGGGACAGGGGTATGGAAACACCATATATTTT. Protein: CASSQGGQGYGNTIYF.

The rearrangement links TRBV12-3 or TRBV12-4 to TRBJ2-2; TRBD1 aligns across 7 bases. CDR3 length: 14 residues. After removal of 7 bases from V and 1 base from J, the junction contained 3 bases not matched to a gene. CDR3 region: CASTRQGNTGELFF. As DNA, the CDR3 is TGTGCCAGCACTAGACAGGGGAACACCGGGGAGCTGTTTTTT.

A word on this clonotype: The junction departs from germline at one end; a sequencing error may be responsible. This chain links TRBV28 with TRBJ2-5; a weak D match, TRBD2 (6 bases). Germline V gives CDR1 MDHEN, CDR2 SYDVKM. This CDR3 contains 12 residues. CDR3 sequence reads: CASSTRLGGLFF. CDR3 coding DNA: TGTGCCAGCAGTACCCGACTTGGAGGGCTATTCTTC.

This clonotype was picked up a small number of times. The gene calls are TRBV20-1 and TRBJ2-5; 10 bases are a match to TRBD1. Germline V CDR1 and CDR2: DFQATT, SNEGSKA (reference sequence). V lost 6 bases, J lost 4 bases, and 8 bases stayed unmatched. The CDR3 extends over 14 amino acids. CDR3 protein: CSAPGTGEAETQYF. The CDR3 nucleotides are TGCAGTGCCCCCGGGACAGGGGAAGCAGAGACCCAGTACTTC.

For the CDR3, the DNA is TGTGCCAGCAGCTCCGACGGGGCCGAGACCCAGTACTTC. Translating gives CASSSDGAETQYF. V and J are TRBV7-2 and TRBJ2-5; either TRBD1 or TRBD2 may fit D (5 bases each). From germline, CDR1 is SGHTA and CDR2 FQGNSA. Deletions cut 4 bases from V and 5 bases from J, with 11 bases between. The CDR3 runs 13 residues.

CDR3 protein: CKSRDRDSYEQYF. The CDR3, as DNA: TGCAAAAGCCGGGACAGGGATTCCTACGAGCAGTACTTC. The rearrangement uses TRBV20-1 and TRBJ2-7; 9 bases are shared with TRBD1. In germline, CDR1 is DFQATT, CDR2 SNEGSKA (reference sequence). The CDR3 is 13 amino acids.

The chain recombines TRBV28 with TRBJ2-5; maybe TRBD2 (6 bases). The germline CDR1 and CDR2 sequences are MDHEN and SYDVKM. CDR3 length: 13 residues. The V end lost 6 bases, the J end lost 4 bases, and 12 bases lay between the germline ends. The CDR3 protein is CASREGGRETQYF. The CDR3, as DNA: TGTGCCAGCAGGGAGGGTGGCCGAGAGACCCAGTACTTC.

This chain connects TRBV29-1 to TRBJ2-5, with 10 nucleotides matching TRBD2. This CDR3 comprises 12 residues. With 7 bases clipped from V and 5 bases from J, the junction kept 4 bases outside the gene matches. Germline CDR1 SQVTM, CDR2 ANQGSEA. CDR3 protein: CSAGTSEETQYF. The CDR3 DNA is TGCAGCGCCGGGACTAGCGAGGAGACCCAGTACTTC.

The chain has TRBV6-2 or TRBV6-3 and TRBJ2-7; 7 nucleotides line up with TRBD1. After removal of 5 bases from V and 5 bases from J, the junction contained 9 bases not matched to a gene. The CDR3 length is 14 residues. The germline gives CDR1 MNHEY, CDR2 SVGEGT. CDR3 residues: CASSRRQGRNEQYF. Here the CDR3 DNA reads TGTGCCAGCAGTCGACGACAGGGTAGGAACGAGCAGTACTTC.

This clonotype has more than one count but fewer than ten. V is TRBV12-3 or TRBV12-4 and J is TRBJ1-1; D uncertain. The CDR3 runs 11 residues. Trimming took off 5 bases at V and 10 bases at J, with 11 bases between the two ends. CDR3 bases: TGTGCCAGCAGTCCGGGGTTGGGAGCTTTCTTT. Translated, it gives CASSPGLGAFF.

The rearrangement joins TRBV6-1 to TRBJ1-1; the D is unclear. V was clipped by 6 bases and J by 2 bases, with 16 bases between them. Germline V gene sequence: CDR1 MNHNS, CDR2 SASEGT. The CDR3 runs 15 residues. The CDR3 DNA reads as TGTGCCAGCAGCTCCCAGGCCGAAGTTAACACTGAAGCTTTCTTT. Translated, it gives CASSSQAEVNTEAFF.

This clonotype was seen a handful of times. CDR3 DNA sequence: TGTGCCAGCAGTGATCTTAGCGCCGACTCCTACGAGCAGTACTTC. Translating gives CASSDLSADSYEQYF. The rearrangement links TRBV2 to TRBJ2-7, with D possibly matching TRBD2 (5 bases). The CDR3 totals 15 residues. Germline CDR1 SNHLY, CDR2 FYNNEI. The V end was cut by 3 bases, the J end by 0 bases, with 12 bases between.

This chain uses TRBV12-3 or TRBV12-4 with TRBJ2-5; possible D gene TRBD1, 6 bases. This CDR3 has 17 amino acids. The V and J ends lost 3 bases and 1 base respectively, with 18 bases between them. CDR3 DNA: TGTGCCAGCAGTTTGCGCCGGGACAACTTACCCCAAGAGACCCAGTACTTC. Amino acid sequence: CASSLRRDNLPQETQYF.

This clonotype was counted between two and nine times. The gene calls are TRBV12-3 or TRBV12-4 and TRBJ1-1, with TRBD1 as a possible D gene (5 bases). This CDR3 has 14 amino acids. Trimming took off 7 bases at V and 2 bases at J, with 14 bases between the two ends. The CDR3 reads CASTSGQRNTEAFF. The CDR3 bases are TGTGCCAGCACCTCAGGGCAGCGAAACACTGAAGCTTTCTTT.

This clonotype was counted a few times. The V and J genes are TRBV7-9 and TRBJ1-2; D possibly corresponds to TRBD1 (5 bases). Trimming removed 2 bases at V and 4 bases at J, with 8 bases between. The CDR3 has 13 amino acids. Germline CDR1 and CDR2: SEHNR and FQNEAQ (reference sequence). The CDR3 sequence is CASSLITGYGYTF. CDR3 DNA: TGTGCCAGCAGCTTAATAACAGGCTATGGCTACACCTTC. Based on the CDR3 plus reference TRBV7-9 and TRBJ1-2, the full variable domain is DTGVSQNPRHKITKRGQNVTFRCDPISEHNRLYWYRQTLGQGPEFLTYFQNEAQLEKSRLLSDRFSAERPKGSFSTLEIQRTEQGDSAMYLCASSLITGYGYTFGSGTRLTVV.

This clonotype was counted between two and nine times. CDR3 amino acids: CSAPRQSGVPSYEQYF. CDR3 sequence (DNA): TGCAGTGCTCCGCGGCAGAGCGGAGTGCCTTCCTACGAGCAGTACTTC. V is TRBV20-1 and J is TRBJ2-5, with D possibly TRBD2 on 5 matching bases. The assigned J gene may be wrong: the sequence end matches TRBJ2-7 better. CDR3 length: 16 amino acids. Germline CDR1 and CDR2: DFQATT and SNEGSKA (reference sequence).

This clonotype was picked up a small number of times. J is TRBJ2-1 and V is TRBV18; D perhaps matches TRBD2 (6 bases). Germline V gene data show CDR1 as KGHSH and CDR2 as LQKENI. V was trimmed by 3 bases and J by 8 bases, leaving 17 bases between them. The CDR3 totals 15 residues. The CDR3 region is CASSPPRPRGHEQFF. CDR3 nucleotide sequence: TGTGCCAGCTCACCCCCTCGGCCGCGGGGCCATGAGCAGTTCTTC.

The table lists this clonotype with a few counts. The chain combines TRBV28 with TRBJ1-2; D may be TRBD1 (5 bases). V lost 2 bases, J lost 9 bases, and 19 bases lay in between. Looked up from germline, CDR1 is MDHEN and CDR2 is SYDVKM. The CDR3 is 15 residues long. CDR3 bases: TGTGCCAGCAGTTTAGCGGGGGGGACCTTTAGGAGCTACACCTTC. It encodes CASSLAGGTFRSYTF.

For this clonotype: A junction end diverges from the germline sequence, so it may reflect a read error. The chain employs TRBV15 and TRBJ2-4; possible D gene TRBD1, 6 bases. The length of the CDR3 is 16 residues. Germline assignment: CDR1 LNHNV and CDR2 YYDKDF (reference sequence). The CDR3 DNA reads TGTGCCGCCGGGGATGGACAGTATTTAGCCAAACACATTCAGTACTTC. Protein sequence: CAAGDGQYLAKHIQYF.

The V call is TRBV4-1, the J call TRBJ2-2; either TRBD1 or TRBD2 may fit D (5 bases each). Deletions cut 4 bases from V and 6 bases from J, with 12 bases between. In germline, CDR1 is MGHRA, CDR2 YSYEKL. The CDR3 runs 14 residues. CDR3 region: CASSPGPPAGELFF. The CDR3 nucleotides are TGCGCCAGCAGCCCGGGACCTCCGGCCGGGGAGCTGTTTTTT.